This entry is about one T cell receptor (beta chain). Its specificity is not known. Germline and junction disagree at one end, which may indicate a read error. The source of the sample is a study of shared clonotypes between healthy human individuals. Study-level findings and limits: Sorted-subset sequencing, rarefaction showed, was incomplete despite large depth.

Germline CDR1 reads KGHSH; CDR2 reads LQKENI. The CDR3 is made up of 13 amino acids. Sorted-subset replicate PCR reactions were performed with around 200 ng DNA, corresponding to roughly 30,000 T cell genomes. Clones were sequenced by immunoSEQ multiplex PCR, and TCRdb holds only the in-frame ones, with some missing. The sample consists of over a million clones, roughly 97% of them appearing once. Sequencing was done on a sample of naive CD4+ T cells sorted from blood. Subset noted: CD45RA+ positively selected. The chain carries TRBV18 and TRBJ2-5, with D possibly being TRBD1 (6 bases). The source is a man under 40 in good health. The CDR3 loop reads CASPPQGQETQYF. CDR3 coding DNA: TGTGCCAGCCCACCACAGGGCCAAGAGACCCAGTACTTC.